The T cell receptor beta chain described here comes from a study of T cell responses to AZD1222 COVID-19 vaccine. Study results and limitations: Donors skewed white British and female; clonal diversity was possibly underestimated.

Germline-derived CDR1 and CDR2 are MNHEY and SVGAGI. There are 13 residues in the CDR3. Trimming pared 1 base from V and 1 base from J, leaving 4 bases between. Sequenced by immunoSEQ multiplex PCR; TCRdb stores in-frame clones only, minus some. This sample has some 110,000 clones, with less than 95% found just once. This clone was seen a few times. Antigen unknown. V gene TRBV6-5 combines with J gene TRBJ1-1; no clear D. The sequencing here drew on peripheral blood, taken 28 days after the second AZD1222 dose. This TCR came from an adult who received the AZD1222 COVID-19 vaccine. The CDR3 region is CASSYLRNTEAFF. CDR3 DNA: TGTGCCAGCAGTTACTTACGGAACACTGAAGCTTTCTTT.